The rows below give T cell receptor beta chains drawn from one sample of a study. MiXCR, run by TCRdb on the RT-PCR reads, gives a single entry per CDR3 protein. This sample has about 680,000 distinct CDR3 sequences, with approximately 15% found just once. Material for sequencing was memory CD4+ T cells from blood. Receptor source: a female donor in good health, serving as a healthy control. CDR3s include the opening cysteine and the closing phenylalanine or tryptophan. The order of the fields is V gene, D gene, J gene, clone size, CDR3 DNA, CDR3 protein. D genes are given only for firm matches. Clone size is shown for a subset of rows, as once, few, many or a class of expanded clone.

V gene: TRBV20-1
D gene: -
J gene: TRBJ2-7
clone size: -
CDR3 DNA: TGCAGTGCTAGATTCGGTGCAACAGTCGACGAGCAGTACTTC
CDR3 protein: CSARFGATVDEQYF

V gene: TRBV18
D gene: -
J gene: TRBJ1-6
clone size: -
CDR3 DNA: TGTGCCAGCTCCCCCACGGCCGATTCACCCCTCCACTTT
CDR3 protein: CASSPTADSPLHF

V gene: TRBV7-2
D gene: -
J gene: TRBJ1-5
clone size: few
CDR3 DNA: TGTGCCAGCAGCTTGTTCCGACAGAATCAGCCCCAGCATTTT
CDR3 protein: CASSLFRQNQPQHF

V gene: TRBV5-1
D gene: -
J gene: TRBJ1-3
clone size: -
CDR3 DNA: TGCGCCAGCAGCCCCCAGACCGGGAGGGGCTCTGGAAACACCATATATTTT
CDR3 protein: CASSPQTGRGSGNTIYF

V gene: TRBV7-2
D gene: TRBD2
J gene: TRBJ2-2
clone size: many
CDR3 DNA: TGTGCCAGCAGCCCAGCCGGGACTAGCGGGACTGGGGAGCTGTTTTTT
CDR3 protein: CASSPAGTSGTGELFF

V gene: TRBV5-1
D gene: -
J gene: TRBJ1-2
clone size: many
CDR3 DNA: TGCGCCAGCAGCTTGTCAGGGGCCCAGGGCGGCTACACCTTC
CDR3 protein: CASSLSGAQGGYTF

V gene: TRBV4-3
D gene: -
J gene: TRBJ1-5
clone size: -
CDR3 DNA: TGCGCCAGCAGCCAAGATCCTGGGTGGAATCAGCCCCAGCATTTT
CDR3 protein: CASSQDPGWNQPQHF

V gene: TRBV6-5
D gene: -
J gene: TRBJ2-5
clone size: -
CDR3 DNA: TGTGCCAGCAGTTACTCGATGATAATTGGGTTCCAAGAGACCCAGTACTTC
CDR3 protein: CASSYSMIIGFQETQYF

V gene: TRBV5-5
D gene: -
J gene: TRBJ2-1
clone size: few
CDR3 DNA: TGTGCCAGCAGCTTGGCTACGGGACTCGACTACAATGAGCAGTTCTTC
CDR3 protein: CASSLATGLDYNEQFF

V gene: TRBV2
D gene: TRBD1
J gene: TRBJ2-7
clone size: few
CDR3 DNA: TGTGCCAGCAGACGAACGGACAGGGGAATTGGCGAGCAGTACTTC
CDR3 protein: CASRRTDRGIGEQYF

V gene: TRBV9
D gene: -
J gene: TRBJ1-5
clone size: few
CDR3 DNA: TGTGCCAGCAGCCCCTCGGACATCACGGGGCAGCCCCAGCATTTT
CDR3 protein: CASSPSDITGQPQHF

V gene: TRBV18
D gene: TRBD1
J gene: TRBJ1-5
clone size: -
CDR3 DNA: TGTGCCAGCTCACCACCAGGGACAGGGAGCAATCAGCCCCAGCATTTT
CDR3 protein: CASSPPGTGSNQPQHF

V gene: TRBV5-1
D gene: -
J gene: TRBJ2-1
clone size: many
CDR3 DNA: TGCGCCAGCAGTCTAAACGGACTCGGCTCCTACAATGAGCAGTTCTTC
CDR3 protein: CASSLNGLGSYNEQFF

V gene: TRBV6-5
D gene: TRBD1
J gene: TRBJ1-6
clone size: few
CDR3 DNA: TGTGCCAGCAGTTCGACCAATCGGGACAGGGGGAAACGGACACCCCTCCACTTT
CDR3 protein: CASSSTNRDRGKRTPLHF

V gene: TRBV9
D gene: TRBD2
J gene: TRBJ2-1
clone size: few
CDR3 DNA: TGTGCCAGCAGCGCACTAGCGGGAGGACTTAATGAGCAGTTCTTC
CDR3 protein: CASSALAGGLNEQFF

V gene: TRBV6-5
D gene: -
J gene: TRBJ1-5
clone size: many
CDR3 DNA: TGTGCCAGCAGACTTGGGAGGGGCGGCAGCAATCAGCCCCAGCATTTT
CDR3 protein: CASRLGRGGSNQPQHF

V gene: TRBV6-2/TRBV6-3
D gene: -
J gene: TRBJ2-7
clone size: many
CDR3 DNA: TGTGCCAGCAGACCGTCCGGGACGCAAGGGAGTGAGCAGTACTTC
CDR3 protein: CASRPSGTQGSEQYF

V gene: TRBV27
D gene: TRBD2
J gene: TRBJ2-5
clone size: few
CDR3 DNA: TGTGCCAGCAGTTTAGCGGGAGGTGGAGTAGGAGAGACCCAGTACTTC
CDR3 protein: CASSLAGGGVGETQYF

V gene: TRBV20-1
D gene: TRBD1
J gene: TRBJ2-1
clone size: -
CDR3 DNA: TGCAGTGCCCGCCAGGGGACAGGGGTTTACAATGAGCAGTTCTTC
CDR3 protein: CSARQGTGVYNEQFF

V gene: TRBV4-2
D gene: -
J gene: TRBJ1-1
clone size: few
CDR3 DNA: TGTGCCAGCAGCCGCGCCATGTCCCGGGACAACGCTCTCCCTTTCTTT
CDR3 protein: CASSRAMSRDNALPFF

V gene: TRBV20-1
D gene: TRBD1
J gene: TRBJ2-7
clone size: few
CDR3 DNA: TGCAGTGCTAGAGAAGAAGGGACAGGGGGCGTAATAGTCAACGAGCAGTACTTC
CDR3 protein: CSAREEGTGGVIVNEQYF

V gene: TRBV7-2
D gene: -
J gene: TRBJ1-5
clone size: -
CDR3 DNA: TGTGCCAGCAGCTTTACCGGGACAACTTATCAGCCCCAGCATTTT
CDR3 protein: CASSFTGTTYQPQHF

V gene: TRBV7-2
D gene: -
J gene: TRBJ2-3
clone size: many
CDR3 DNA: TGTGCCAGCAGCTCTTTAGGGGGGACTGGAGATACGCAGTATTTT
CDR3 protein: CASSSLGGTGDTQYF

V gene: TRBV2
D gene: TRBD1
J gene: TRBJ1-3
clone size: few
CDR3 DNA: TGTGCCATCCTCACCGGGACAGGCCTTCGTGGAGGAAACACCATATATTTT
CDR3 protein: CAILTGTGLRGGNTIYF

V gene: TRBV5-4
D gene: -
J gene: TRBJ2-5
clone size: -
CDR3 DNA: TGTGCCAGCAGCTCCCCCGCGAGGTCCGAGACCCAGTACTTC
CDR3 protein: CASSSPARSETQYF

V gene: TRBV20-1
D gene: -
J gene: TRBJ2-7
clone size: -
CDR3 DNA: TGCAGTGCTCCGGTGACAAACTCCGCCTTCGAGCAGTACTTC
CDR3 protein: CSAPVTNSAFEQYF